These 22 T cell receptor beta chains share one sample of origin, sequenced in a study of blood T cell repertoires in COVID-19. Data came from immunoSEQ multiplex PCR; TCRdb stores just in-frame clones and leaves some out. The sample holds 160,000 or so clones; more than 65% are singletons and the top ten take roughly 20%. The specimen was PBMCs or T cells enriched from blood (not recorded which). The origin of the receptors is a man between 60 and 75 years old who had recovered from COVID-19.

The chain employs TRBV12-3 or TRBV12-4 and TRBJ2-7, with 8 bases identical to TRBD1. The CDR3 loop spans 13 amino acids. V trimming: 6 bases; J trimming: 3 bases; junction bases outside the gene matches: 4. In DNA form, the CDR3 reads TGTGCCAGCAGGCCCGGACAGGGCTACGAGCAGTACTTC. This gives the protein CASRPGQGYEQYF.

The CDR3 here is CASRSDDRGLLFF. The CDR3 region has the DNA TGTGCCAGCAGATCTGATGACAGGGGGCTTCTGTTTTTT. The J gene is TRBJ1-4, the V gene TRBV28; 10 bases line up with TRBD1. Germline-derived CDR1 and CDR2 are MDHEN and SYDVKM. This CDR3 is 13 amino acids long. After removal of 6 bases from V and 14 bases from J, the junction contained 9 bases not matched to a gene.

The chain couples TRBV6-2 or TRBV6-3 to TRBJ2-2, with D unresolved. Germline V gene sequence: CDR1 MNHEY, CDR2 SVGEGT. CDR3 length equals 14 residues. V gave up 3 bases and J gave up 4 bases, with 9 bases separating them. This CDR3 reads CASSYSVATGELFF. DNA of the CDR3: TGTGCCAGCAGTTATTCCGTAGCCACCGGGGAGCTGTTTTTT.

In its sample, this clone was seen once. The V and J genes are TRBV19 and TRBJ2-7; D may be TRBD2 (5 bases). Germline CDR1 LNHDA, CDR2 SQIVND (reference sequence). The germline V and J ends were trimmed by 3 bases and 2 bases, with 8 bases remaining between them. This CDR3 is 13 amino acids long. The CDR3 nucleotides are TGTGCCAGTAGTATGAGCGGACCCTACGAGCAGTACTTC. Translated, it gives CASSMSGPYEQYF.

The chain recombines TRBV5-1 with TRBJ1-1; TRBD1 matches at 9 bases. Germline loops: CDR1 SGHRS, CDR2 YFSETQ. J gave up 4 bases and V 0 bases, and 1 base lay outside the gene matches. The length of the CDR3 is 14 residues. In DNA form, the CDR3 reads TGCGCCAGCAGCTTGGACAGGGGGCGCACTGAAGCTTTCTTT. This encodes CASSLDRGRTEAFF. Variable domain in full (rest from reference TRBV5-1 and TRBJ1-1): KAGVTQTPRYLIKTRGQQVTLSCSPISGHRSVSWYQQTPGQGLQFLFEYFSETQRNKGNFPGRFSGRQFSNSRSEMNVSTLELGDSALYLCASSLDRGRTEAFFGQGTRLTVV.

The genes are TRBV13 and TRBJ2-5; TRBD2 matches at 12 bases. After removal of 4 bases from V and 0 bases from J, the junction contained 3 bases not matched to a gene. Germline CDR1 is PRHDT and CDR2 is FYEKMQ (reference sequence). The CDR3 spans 16 residues. CDR3 loop: CASSSRLAGDQETQYF. The CDR3 DNA reads as TGTGCCAGCAGCTCTAGACTAGCGGGGGACCAAGAGACCCAGTACTTC.

The V and J genes are TRBV6-5 and TRBJ1-6, with 10 bases matching TRBD1. Germline V gene data show CDR1 as MNHEY and CDR2 as SVGAGI. Trimming took 6 bases from V and 3 from J; bases not matched to a gene: 2. There are 15 residues in the CDR3. The CDR3 sequence is CASRGTGDYNSPLHF. CDR3 DNA sequence: TGTGCCAGCAGGGGGACAGGGGACTATAATTCACCCCTCCACTTT.

CDR3: CASSPQIRLAGDNEQFF. The CDR3 DNA is TGTGCCAGCAGCCCACAAATCCGGCTAGCGGGGGACAATGAGCAGTTCTTC. The chain links TRBV4-2 to TRBJ2-1; 10 nucleotides agree with TRBD2. Germline V gene sequence: CDR1 LGHNA, CDR2 YNFKEQ. V gave up 4 bases and J gave up 5 bases; unmatched junction bases: 11. The CDR3 spans 17 residues.

The chain uses TRBV6-1 and TRBJ2-7; weak D call: TRBD1 (6 bases). Between the trimmed V and J ends, which lost 0 bases and 7 bases, there was a span of 7 bases. Germline CDR1 MNHNS, CDR2 SASEGT. This CDR3 contains 12 residues. CDR3: CASSEAGQEQYF. As DNA, the CDR3 is TGTGCCAGCAGTGAAGCGGGACAAGAGCAGTACTTC.

The chain couples TRBV6-1 to TRBJ1-5; weak D call: TRBD1 (6 bases). CDR1 is MNHNS and CDR2 is SASEGT in the germline V gene. This CDR3 comprises 15 residues. V lost 1 base and J lost 4, with 11 bases in between. CDR3 sequence (DNA): TGTGCCAGCAGTGAAGGGGGGAGGGGGAATCAGCCCCAGCATTTT. Residues: CASSEGGRGNQPQHF.

The genes are TRBV13 and TRBJ2-7, with a weak D call TRBD2 (5 bases). CDR1 and CDR2 (germline): PRHDT, FYEKMQ (reference sequence). The V gene lost 6 bases and the J gene lost 2 bases, with 35 bases spanning the gap. This CDR3 contains 21 residues. The CDR3 spells CASSYFSPVRGPIGIAYEQYF. CDR3 bases: TGTGCCAGCAGTTACTTTTCCCCCGTCCGGGGTCCCATTGGAATCGCCTACGAGCAGTACTTC. The full variable domain, rest sourced from reference TRBV13 and TRBJ2-7, is AAGVIQSPRHLIKEKRETATLKCYPIPRHDTVYWYQQGPGQDPQFLISFYEKMQSDKGSIPDRFSAQQFSDYHSELNMSSLELGDSALYFCASSYFSPVRGPIGIAYEQYFGPGTRLTVT.

This clone was found a few times. One junction end disagrees with the germline gene, perhaps due to a read error. CDR3 in amino acids: CASRLGTVTEAFF. The CDR3 DNA sequence: TGTGCCAGCAGGTTAGGGACAGTCACTGAAGCTTTCTTT. The V call is TRBV12-3 or TRBV12-4, the J call TRBJ1-1; 7 nucleotides align to TRBD1. This CDR3 spans 13 amino acids.

The genes are TRBV7-2 and TRBJ2-7; D might be TRBD2 (5 bases). The V end lost 1 base, the J end lost 2 bases, and 9 bases lay between the germline ends. The CDR3 runs to 14 residues. Germline V gives CDR1 SGHTA, CDR2 FQGNSA. The CDR3 region is CASSLGGFTYEQYF. CDR3 DNA sequence: TGTGCCAGCAGCTTAGGAGGGTTTACCTACGAGCAGTACTTC.

The V and J genes are TRBV29-1 and TRBJ1-3, with TRBD1 matching 7 bases. This CDR3 contains 14 residues. Germline CDR1 and CDR2: SQVTM and ANQGSEA. The trim removed 4 bases at V and 2 bases at J, leaving 5 bases unmatched. Here the CDR3 reads CSVVVQGTGNTIYF. DNA for the CDR3: TGCAGCGTTGTTGTACAGGGGACTGGAAACACCATATATTTT.

The J gene is TRBJ2-5, the V gene TRBV2; maybe TRBD1 (5 bases). Trimming stripped 7 bases from V and 5 bases from J, with 14 bases between. Germline V gene sequence: CDR1 SNHLY, CDR2 FYNNEI. There are 13 residues in the CDR3. For the CDR3, the DNA is TGTGCCAGCAAGCAGAAGGGGCCGGAGACCCAGTACTTC. Its translation: CASKQKGPETQYF.

The chain recombines TRBV9 with TRBJ1-4; 9 nucleotides line up with TRBD1. V lost 4 bases and J lost 7; bases outside the gene matches: 5. Germline V lookup: CDR1 SGDLS, CDR2 YYNGEE. This CDR3 contains 14 residues. The CDR3 spells CASSIGTGREKLFF. The DNA for the CDR3 is TGTGCCAGCAGCATCGGGACAGGGCGTGAAAAACTGTTTTTT.

The chain employs TRBV19 and TRBJ2-1; TRBD2 aligns across 9 bases. This CDR3 region has 16 residues. Germline V gives CDR1 LNHDA, CDR2 SQIVND (reference sequence). V lost 3 bases, J lost 0 bases, and 3 bases stayed unmatched. CDR3 sequence (DNA): TGTGCCAGTAGTATCCTAGCGGGGTCCTCCTACAATGAGCAGTTCTTC. As protein: CASSILAGSSYNEQFF.

The genes are TRBV28 and TRBJ2-4; 8 positions match TRBD2. The CDR3 sequence is 15 residues long. V lost 2 bases and J lost 5; bases outside the gene matches: 5. From germline, CDR1 is MDHEN and CDR2 SYDVKM. The DNA of the CDR3 is TGTGCCAGCAGTTTACTAGCGGGCGGTCAAAACATTCAGTACTTC. Protein: CASSLLAGGQNIQYF.

The V and J genes are TRBV5-1 and TRBJ1-2, with 8 bases fitting TRBD1. Germline V CDR1 and CDR2: SGHRS, YFSETQ. CDR3 length equals 13 residues. Trimming took 3 bases from V and 6 from J; bases not matched to a gene: 4. The CDR3 loop reads CASSSDRVNGYTF. The DNA for the CDR3 is TGCGCCAGCAGCTCGGACAGGGTGAATGGCTACACCTTC.

The CDR3 bases are TGTGCCAGCAGAAAGGGACTTATGAGGACCGGGGAGCTGTTTTTT. This sequence encodes CASRKGLMRTGELFF. V is TRBV7-2 and J is TRBJ2-2; tentative D call: TRBD2 (6 bases). Trimming pared 6 bases from V and 5 bases from J, leaving 16 bases between. Germline V gene data show CDR1 as SGHTA and CDR2 as FQGNSA. The CDR3 covers 15 residues.

This clone appeared a single time. The V call is TRBV6-4, the J call TRBJ2-3; D is perhaps TRBD2 (6 bases). This CDR3 has 15 residues. V was cut by 3 bases and J by 0 bases, with 10 bases left in between. Germline assignment: CDR1 MRHNA and CDR2 SNTAGT. The CDR3, as DNA: TGTGCCAGCAGTGAGGACTATTCTAGCACAGATACGCAGTATTTT. Its translation: CASSEDYSSTDTQYF.

The chain joins TRBV6-4 to TRBJ1-1; 7 nucleotides align to TRBD1. V gave up 4 bases and J gave up 6 bases; unmatched junction bases: 5. The CDR3 sequence is 13 residues long. The V gene's germline CDR1 is MRHNA and CDR2 SNTAGT. CDR3 nucleotides: TGTGCCAGCAGTGTAGACAGGGAGGCTGAAGCTTTCTTT. This gives the protein CASSVDREAEAFF.